The 30 T cell receptor beta chains below come from one sample, sequenced in a study of cytomegalovirus exposure and HLA in healthy donors. The PCR employed 60 Vbeta primers together with 13 Jbeta primers. The method was immunoSEQ multiplex PCR; TCRdb's version includes in-frame clones alone and lacks a portion of them. This table holds 130,000 or so clones, about 78% found once. The sequenced sample consisted of PBMCs. The receptors come from a man aged 50 or older in good health and CMV-seropositive.

This rearrangement joins TRBV7-9 to TRBJ1-1; the match to TRBD1 covers 10 bases. The CDR3 contains 17 residues. Germline CDR1 SEHNR, CDR2 FQNEAQ (reference sequence). V dropped 1 base and J dropped 4; count of bases not matched to a gene: 9. The CDR3 DNA follows: TGTGCCAGCAGCTTAGGCGTCGACAGGGGGCGGGTCACTGAAGCTTTCTTT. Translated, it gives CASSLGVDRGRVTEAFF.

This clone was recorded a few times. The rearrangement links TRBV7-9 to TRBJ1-1; D is possibly TRBD1 (5 bases). This CDR3 is 15 amino acids long. CDR1 and CDR2 from the germline V gene are SEHNR and FQNEAQ (reference sequence). The ends were cut back, 5 bases at V and 2 bases at J, with 15 bases in the middle. For the CDR3, the DNA is TGTGCCAGCAGCCCAGTACAAACAGGAAACACTGAAGCTTTCTTT. Its translation is CASSPVQTGNTEAFF.

The rearrangement links TRBV6-5 to TRBJ1-1, with D perhaps TRBD1 (5 bases). From germline, CDR1 is MNHEY and CDR2 SVGAGI. V lost 0 bases, J lost 9 bases, and 11 bases lay in between. The CDR3 runs to 13 residues. CDR3 residues: CASSYSRAGKAFF. The CDR3, as DNA: TGTGCCAGCAGTTACTCCAGAGCAGGGAAAGCTTTCTTT.

This chain connects TRBV19 to TRBJ1-1; tentative D call: TRBD1 (6 bases). In germline, CDR1 is LNHDA, CDR2 SQIVND (reference sequence). The CDR3 length is 16 residues. V lost 4 bases and J lost 0, with 15 bases in between. DNA for the CDR3: TGTGCCAGTAGTAGGGAGCGACAGGCGATGAACACTGAAGCTTTCTTT. This codes for CASSRERQAMNTEAFF.

This clone was seen a few times. CDR3 nucleotides: TGTGCCAGCAGTTACTCGGGGCAGGGGGAGAACACTGAAGCTTTCTTT. This gives the protein CASSYSGQGENTEAFF. The gene calls are TRBV6-5 and TRBJ1-1; 7 bases line up with TRBD1. The J segment lost 1 base and the V segment lost 0 bases, leaving 5 bases of the junction unmatched. The CDR3 runs to 16 residues. Looked up from germline, CDR1 is MNHEY and CDR2 is SVGAGI.

This clone was seen more than once but under ten times. The chain joins TRBV5-5 to TRBJ2-7; no clear D. The V end was cut by 4 bases, the J end by 1 base, with 24 bases between. The CDR3 spans 18 residues. The V gene's germline CDR1 is SGHKS and CDR2 YYEKEE (reference sequence). In DNA form, the CDR3 reads TGTGCCAGCAGCCCTCGAGAGTCCCCCTTTGCGCGGTCCTACGAGCAGTACTTC. Translation: CASSPRESPFARSYEQYF. The variable domain in full, completed from reference TRBV5-5 and TRBJ2-7, reads DAGVTQSPTHLIKTRGQQVTLRCSPISGHKSVSWYQQVLGQGPQFIFQYYEKEERGRGNFPDRFSARQFPNYSSELNVNALLLGDSALYLCASSPRESPFARSYEQYFGPGTRLTVT.

The chain links TRBV11-2 to TRBJ1-2; D may be TRBD1 (6 bases). This CDR3 is 12 amino acids long. Germline values: CDR1 SGHAT, CDR2 FQNNGV. V was shortened by 4 bases and J by 5 bases, with 8 bases between the two germline ends. The CDR3 region is CASSSRGYGYTF. CDR3 sequence (DNA): TGTGCCAGCAGCTCCAGGGGTTATGGCTACACCTTC.

This sequence joins TRBV7-6 and TRBJ1-6; a possible D gene is TRBD1 (6 bases). Germline loops: CDR1 SGHVS, CDR2 FNYEAQ. This CDR3 is 15 amino acids long. The V gene lost 2 bases and the J gene lost 7 bases, with 12 bases spanning the gap. CDR3 sequence (DNA): TGTGCCAGCAGCTTAAGGCAGGGGATCAATTCACCCCTCCACTTT. The encoded protein is CASSLRQGINSPLHF.

J is TRBJ1-2 and V is TRBV5-6; D is unresolved. Germline values: CDR1 SGHDT, CDR2 YYEEEE. The CDR3 contains 13 residues. Trimming left V 0 bases short and J 4 bases short, with 7 bases between. CDR3 region: CASSLEQPYGYTF. Here the CDR3 DNA reads TGTGCCAGCAGCTTGGAACAGCCCTATGGCTACACCTTC.

This clone has only one observation. V and J are TRBV15 and TRBJ2-2; 11 bases map to TRBD2. Germline CDR1 and CDR2: LNHNV and YYDKDF (reference sequence). This CDR3 contains 17 residues. With V trimmed by 0 bases and J by 2 bases, 2 bases remained unmatched. The chain's CDR3 is CATSRELAGVNTGELFF. The CDR3 DNA follows: TGTGCCACCAGCAGAGAACTAGCGGGAGTCAACACCGGGGAGCTGTTTTTT. The full variable domain, in which reference TRBV15 and TRBJ2-2 provide the parts outside the CDR3, is DAMVIQNPRYQVTQFGKPVTLSCSQTLNHNVMYWYQQKSSQAPKLLFHYYDKDFNNEADTPDNFQSRRPNTSFCFLDIRSPGLGDTAMYLCATSRELAGVNTGELFFGEGSRLTVL.

J is TRBJ2-3 and V is TRBV11-3, with 13 bases aligning to TRBD2. The CDR3 extends over 16 amino acids. V shed 5 bases and J 5 bases; nucleotides not matched to a gene: 7. The germline V gene has CDR1 SGHNT and CDR2 YENEEA. The chain's CDR3 is CASSQGLAGAGDTQYF. For the CDR3, the DNA is TGTGCCAGCAGCCAAGGACTAGCGGGAGCGGGAGATACGCAGTATTTT.

This chain joins TRBV18 and TRBJ1-1; 10 positions agree with TRBD1. V gave up 4 bases and J gave up 4 bases; unmatched junction bases: 9. This CDR3 is built from 16 residues. CDR1 and CDR2 from the germline V gene are KGHSH and LQKENI. CDR3 in amino acids: CASSQGQGSGGTEAFF. The CDR3, as DNA: TGTGCCAGCTCACAGGGACAGGGGTCCGGGGGCACTGAAGCTTTCTTT.

V usage is TRBV5-1 and J usage is TRBJ1-3; no clear D gene. There are 14 residues in the CDR3. CDR1 and CDR2 (germline): SGHRS, YFSETQ. The V end was cut by 4 bases, the J end by 0 bases, with 8 bases between. This chain's CDR3 is CASSLHGSGNTIYF. The CDR3 coding sequence is TGCGCCAGCAGCCTGCACGGCTCTGGAAACACCATATATTTT.

V usage is TRBV7-2 and J usage is TRBJ1-3; D perhaps matches TRBD1 (6 bases). The germline V gene encodes CDR1 SGHTA and CDR2 FQGNSA. Trimming pared 2 bases from V and 3 bases from J, leaving 14 bases between. The CDR3 has 16 amino acids. Written as DNA, the CDR3 is TGTGCCAGCAGCTTAAGTTCTACAGGGAATGGAAACACCATATATTTT. The encoded protein is CASSLSSTGNGNTIYF.

The V call is TRBV4-1, the J call TRBJ1-1; weak D call: TRBD1 (6 bases). V was pared by 0 bases and J by 4 bases, with 15 bases between. Germline CDR1 and CDR2: MGHRA and YSYEKL. The CDR3 contains 16 residues. CDR3 in DNA: TGCGCCAGCAGCCAAGAAGGGCAGGGGCTGGGCACTGAAGCTTTCTTT. Its translation is CASSQEGQGLGTEAFF.

The genes are TRBV14 and TRBJ1-1, with D maybe TRBD1 (6 bases). The CDR3 is 13 amino acids. Looked up from germline, CDR1 is SGHDN and CDR2 is FVKESK. Trimming pared 6 bases from V and 10 bases from J, leaving 18 bases between. Written as DNA, the CDR3 is TGTGCCAGCAGTAGGGGGGGCGGGCAGGGAGCTTTCTTT. Translating gives CASSRGGGQGAFF.

This sequence joins TRBV28 and TRBJ2-1; the match to TRBD1 covers 7 bases. The germline gives CDR1 MDHEN, CDR2 SYDVKM. V shed 9 bases, J shed 7 bases, and the junction held 15 bases outside the gene matches. This CDR3 is built from 15 residues. For the CDR3, the DNA is TGTGCCAGTCCCCCCCGGGACAGTCTTAGGAATGAGCAGTTCTTC. It codes for CASPPRDSLRNEQFF.

This clone appeared a few times. DNA for the CDR3: TGTGCCAGCAGACCCGACAGGGGCGGCACCGGGGAGCTGTTTTTT. Its protein is CASRPDRGGTGELFF. The chain recombines TRBV6-5 with TRBJ2-2; 8 bases agree with TRBD1. Germline CDR1 and CDR2: MNHEY and SVGAGI. The trim removed 6 bases at V and 4 bases at J, leaving 7 bases unmatched. The CDR3 runs to 15 residues.

The chain recombines TRBV27 with TRBJ2-7, with 11 bases lining up with TRBD1. V shed 1 base and J 4 bases; nucleotides not matched to a gene: 12. CDR3 length: 18 residues. CDR1 is MNHEY and CDR2 is SMNVEV in the germline V gene (reference sequence). CDR3 protein: CASSLLAPDRGRLYEQYF. DNA of the CDR3: TGTGCCAGCAGTTTATTGGCCCCGGACAGGGGGCGGTTGTACGAGCAGTACTTC.

This clone showed up just once. This chain connects TRBV19 to TRBJ2-3; 8 bases are shared with TRBD1. V was pared by 8 bases and J by 4 bases, with 8 bases of the junction left unmatched. The CDR3 totals 14 residues. Germline V gene data show CDR1 as LNHDA and CDR2 as SQIVND (reference sequence). The CDR3 spells CASGPRQGPDTQYF. In DNA, the CDR3 is TGTGCCAGTGGACCAAGACAGGGGCCAGATACGCAGTATTTT.

The rearrangement uses TRBV5-5 and TRBJ1-2; 9 nucleotides align to TRBD1. The V gene's germline CDR1 is SGHKS and CDR2 YYEKEE (reference sequence). The CDR3 runs to 14 residues. Trimming took 3 bases from V and 10 from J; bases not matched to a gene: 10. The CDR3 reads CASSYVRDRAAYTF. CDR3 sequence (DNA): TGTGCCAGCAGCTATGTCCGGGACAGGGCCGCCTACACCTTC.

The chain is built from TRBV28 and TRBJ2-3; 7 nucleotides line up with TRBD1. This CDR3 has 15 amino acids. Trimming removed 6 bases from V and 1 base from J; junction bases left unmatched: 7. Germline CDR1 and CDR2: MDHEN and SYDVKM. The CDR3 spells CASSQGGAGTDTQYF. The CDR3 coding sequence is TGTGCCAGCAGCCAAGGGGGCGCAGGCACAGATACGCAGTATTTT.

The chain combines TRBV2 with TRBJ2-3; 7 bases fit TRBD1. V shed 7 bases, J shed 4 bases, and the junction held 8 bases outside the gene matches. The CDR3 extends over 14 amino acids. The germline CDR1 and CDR2 sequences are SNHLY and FYNNEI. The CDR3 sequence is CASKGVQGADTQYF. Here the CDR3 DNA reads TGTGCCAGCAAAGGCGTTCAGGGGGCAGATACGCAGTATTTT.

This clone was observed a single time. The genes are TRBV7-2 and TRBJ1-5, with 9 bases aligning to TRBD1. Germline CDR1 SGHTA, CDR2 FQGNSA. There are 16 residues in the CDR3. V lost 5 bases and J lost 4; bases outside the gene matches: 9. CDR3 nucleotide sequence: TGTGCCAGCAGCGTGACTCCGGGACAGGGAAATCAGCCCCAGCATTTT. As protein: CASSVTPGQGNQPQHF.

The chain joins TRBV12-5 to TRBJ1-6; the D is unclear. Germline CDR1 and CDR2: LGHNT and FRNRAP. The V gene lost 4 bases and the J gene lost 2 bases, with 15 bases spanning the gap. This CDR3 region has 17 residues. In DNA form, the CDR3 reads TGTGCTAGTGGTTCCACAACCTTGGGCACCTATAATTCACCCCTCCACTTT. As protein: CASGSTTLGTYNSPLHF. The full variable domain, its missing parts supplied by reference TRBV12-5 and TRBJ1-6, is DARVTQTPRHKVTEMGQEVTMRCQPILGHNTVFWYRQTMMQGLELLAYFRNRAPLDDSGMPKDRFSAEMPDATLATLKIQPSEPRDSAVYFCASGSTTLGTYNSPLHFGNGTRLTVT.

This rearrangement joins TRBV7-2 to TRBJ2-5; 8 bases agree with TRBD2. The germline CDR1 and CDR2 sequences are SGHTA and FQGNSA. After removal of 3 bases from V and 2 bases from J, the junction contained 8 bases not matched to a gene. CDR3 length equals 16 residues. CDR3 protein: CASSLRASGFQETQYF. DNA for the CDR3: TGTGCCAGCAGCTTGAGGGCTAGCGGGTTTCAAGAGACCCAGTACTTC. The entire variable domain, with the rest obtained from reference TRBV7-2 and TRBJ2-5, is as follows: GAGVSQSPSNKVTEKGKDVELRCDPISGHTALYWYRQSLGQGLEFLIYFQGNSAPDKSGLPSDRFSAERTGGSVSTLTIQRTQQEDSAVYLCASSLRASGFQETQYFGPGTRLLVL.

The J gene is TRBJ2-1, the V gene TRBV29-1, with 14 bases fitting TRBD2. CDR1 SQVTM and CDR2 ANQGSEA come from the germline V gene. J was trimmed by 8 bases and V by 7 bases; bases with no gene match: 7. CDR3 length: 14 residues. The DNA of the CDR3 is TGCAGCGGTGAGACTAGCGGGGGGGCCCATGAGCAGTTCTTC. Residues: CSGETSGGAHEQFF.

As for this clone: The identical CDR3 is also encoded by other nucleotide sequences in the sample. This chain joins TRBV7-9 and TRBJ2-2, with D unresolved. Per germline, CDR1 SEHNR and CDR2 FQNEAQ (reference sequence). Trimming pared 6 bases from V and 6 bases from J, leaving 14 bases between. The CDR3 totals 14 residues. The CDR3 nucleotides are TGTGCCAGCAGTTTAAGCCCGTGGTCCGGGGAGCTGTTTTTT. Its translation is CASSLSPWSGELFF.

The chain carries TRBV6-5 and TRBJ2-3; a weak D match, TRBD2 (5 bases). The CDR3 extends over 15 amino acids. The germline CDR1 and CDR2 sequences are MNHEY and SVGAGI. V was clipped by 6 bases and J by 3 bases, with 16 bases between them. The CDR3 nucleotides read TGTGCCAGCAGCCGTCAATTTACGGGGACAGATACGCAGTATTTT. It is translated as CASSRQFTGTDTQYF.

This chain links TRBV6-1 with TRBJ2-2; 8 nucleotides align to TRBD1. Germline V gene data show CDR1 as MNHNS and CDR2 as SASEGT. This CDR3 has 15 amino acids. V dropped 4 bases and J dropped 6; count of bases not matched to a gene: 7. The CDR3 DNA is TGTGCCAGCAGTGGCAGGACAGGGTTTCCCGGGGAGCTGTTTTTT. This encodes CASSGRTGFPGELFF.